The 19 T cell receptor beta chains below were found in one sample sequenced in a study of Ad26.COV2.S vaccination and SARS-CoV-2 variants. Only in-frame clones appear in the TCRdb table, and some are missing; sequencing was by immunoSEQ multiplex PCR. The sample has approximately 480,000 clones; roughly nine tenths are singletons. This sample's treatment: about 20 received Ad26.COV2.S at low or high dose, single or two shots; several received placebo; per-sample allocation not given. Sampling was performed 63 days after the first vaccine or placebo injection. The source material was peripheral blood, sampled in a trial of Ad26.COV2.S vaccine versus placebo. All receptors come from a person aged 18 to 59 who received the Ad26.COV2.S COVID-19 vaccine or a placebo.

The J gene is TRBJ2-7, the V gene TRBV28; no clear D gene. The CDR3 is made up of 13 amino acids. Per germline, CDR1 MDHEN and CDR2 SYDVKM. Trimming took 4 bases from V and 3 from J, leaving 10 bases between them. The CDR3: CASSSPDFYEQYF. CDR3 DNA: TGTGCCAGCAGTTCCCCAGACTTCTACGAGCAGTACTTC.

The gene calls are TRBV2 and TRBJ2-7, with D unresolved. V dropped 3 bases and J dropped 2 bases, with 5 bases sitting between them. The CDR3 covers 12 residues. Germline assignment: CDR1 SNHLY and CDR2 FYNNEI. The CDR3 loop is CASSERPYEQYF. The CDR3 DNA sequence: TGTGCCAGCAGTGAGAGGCCCTACGAGCAGTACTTC.

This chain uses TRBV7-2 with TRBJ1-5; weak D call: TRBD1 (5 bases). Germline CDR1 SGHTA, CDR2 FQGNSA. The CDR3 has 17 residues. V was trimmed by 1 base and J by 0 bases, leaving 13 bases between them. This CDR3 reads CASSLGWGRGSNQPQHF. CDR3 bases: TGTGCCAGCAGCTTAGGTTGGGGGAGAGGTAGCAATCAGCCCCAGCATTTT.

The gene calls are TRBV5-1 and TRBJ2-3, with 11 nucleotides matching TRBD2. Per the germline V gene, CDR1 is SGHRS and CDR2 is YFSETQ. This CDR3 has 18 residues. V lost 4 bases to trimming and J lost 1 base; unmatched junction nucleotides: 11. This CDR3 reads CASSVLAGERGGTDTQYF. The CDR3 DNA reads TGCGCCAGCAGCGTACTAGCGGGAGAGAGGGGAGGCACAGATACGCAGTATTTT.

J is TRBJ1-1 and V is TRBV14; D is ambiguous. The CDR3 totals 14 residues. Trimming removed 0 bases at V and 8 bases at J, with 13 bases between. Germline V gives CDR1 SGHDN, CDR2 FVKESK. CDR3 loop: CASSQELWGSEAFF. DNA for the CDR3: TGTGCCAGCAGCCAAGAATTATGGGGTTCGGAAGCTTTCTTT.

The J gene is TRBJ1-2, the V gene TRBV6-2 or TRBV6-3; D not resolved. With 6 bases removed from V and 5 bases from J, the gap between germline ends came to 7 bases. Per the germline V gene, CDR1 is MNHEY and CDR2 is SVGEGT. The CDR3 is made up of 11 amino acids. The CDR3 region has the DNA TGTGCCAGCAGCGATTTGTATGGCTACACCTTC. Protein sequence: CASSDLYGYTF.

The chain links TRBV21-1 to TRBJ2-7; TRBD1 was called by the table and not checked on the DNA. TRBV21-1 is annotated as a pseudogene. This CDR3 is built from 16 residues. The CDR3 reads CASSKAAGRGQYEQYF. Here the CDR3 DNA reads TGTGCCAGCAGCAAAGCGGCGGGCAGGGGACAATACGAGCAGTACTTC.

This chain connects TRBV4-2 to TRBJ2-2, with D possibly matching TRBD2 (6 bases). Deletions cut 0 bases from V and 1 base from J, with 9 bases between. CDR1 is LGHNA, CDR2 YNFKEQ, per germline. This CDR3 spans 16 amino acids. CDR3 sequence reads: CASSQDLGGNTGELFF. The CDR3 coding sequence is TGTGCCAGCAGCCAAGACCTGGGGGGGAACACCGGGGAGCTGTTTTTT.

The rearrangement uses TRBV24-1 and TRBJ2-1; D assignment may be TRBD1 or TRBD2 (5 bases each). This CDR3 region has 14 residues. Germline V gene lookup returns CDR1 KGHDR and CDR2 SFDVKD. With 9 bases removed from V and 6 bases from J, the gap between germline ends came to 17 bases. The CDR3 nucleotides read TGTGCCACCGCCGAGGTCGGGGCCAGCAATGAGCAGTTCTTC. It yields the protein CATAEVGASNEQFF.

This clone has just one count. This CDR3 is CASSPTGSSYNSPLHF. The DNA of the CDR3 is TGTGCCAGCTCACCGACAGGGAGCTCCTATAATTCACCCCTCCACTTT. This chain uses TRBV18 with TRBJ1-6; TRBD1 matches 7 bases. Losses at the gene ends were 3 bases for V and 0 bases for J; bases not matched to a gene: 2. This CDR3 region has 16 residues. Per the germline V gene, CDR1 is KGHSH and CDR2 is LQKENI.

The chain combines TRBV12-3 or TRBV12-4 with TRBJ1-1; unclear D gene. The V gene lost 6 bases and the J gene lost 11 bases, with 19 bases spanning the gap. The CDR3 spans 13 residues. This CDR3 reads CASSKGPTLGAFF. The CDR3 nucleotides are TGTGCCAGCAGCAAAGGACCCACCTTGGGGGCTTTCTTT.

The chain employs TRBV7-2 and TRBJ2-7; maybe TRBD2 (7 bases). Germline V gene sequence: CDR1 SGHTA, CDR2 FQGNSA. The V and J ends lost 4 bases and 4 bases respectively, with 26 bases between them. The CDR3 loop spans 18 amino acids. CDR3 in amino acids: CASSSSRLGLRGGYEQYF. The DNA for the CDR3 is TGTGCCAGCAGCTCGTCCCGGCTGGGCCTCAGGGGAGGGTACGAGCAGTACTTC.

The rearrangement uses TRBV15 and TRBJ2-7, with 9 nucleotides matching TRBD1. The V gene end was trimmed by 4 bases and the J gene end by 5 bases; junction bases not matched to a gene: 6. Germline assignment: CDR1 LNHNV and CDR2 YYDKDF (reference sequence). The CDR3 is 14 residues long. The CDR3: CATSKTGGGHEQYF. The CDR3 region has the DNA TGTGCCACCAGCAAAACAGGGGGCGGCCACGAGCAGTACTTC.

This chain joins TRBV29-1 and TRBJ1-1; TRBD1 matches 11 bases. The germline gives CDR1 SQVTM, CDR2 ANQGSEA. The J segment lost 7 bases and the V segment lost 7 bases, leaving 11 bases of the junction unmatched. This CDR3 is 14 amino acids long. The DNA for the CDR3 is TGCAGCGGGACTCTAGGGACAGGGGGAAGTGAAGCTTTCTTT. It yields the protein CSGTLGTGGSEAFF.

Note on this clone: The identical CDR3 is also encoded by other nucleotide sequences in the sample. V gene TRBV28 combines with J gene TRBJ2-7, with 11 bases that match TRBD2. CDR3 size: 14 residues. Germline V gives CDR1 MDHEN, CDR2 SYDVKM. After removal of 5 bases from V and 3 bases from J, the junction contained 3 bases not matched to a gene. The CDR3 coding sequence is TGTGCCAGCAGTCCACTAGCGGGGGTCTACGAGCAGTACTTC. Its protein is CASSPLAGVYEQYF.

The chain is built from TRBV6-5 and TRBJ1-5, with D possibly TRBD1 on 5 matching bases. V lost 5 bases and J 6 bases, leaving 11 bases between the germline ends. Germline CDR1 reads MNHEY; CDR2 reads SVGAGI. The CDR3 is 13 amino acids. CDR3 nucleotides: TGTGCCAGCAGTAGGGGAGTTCTTCAGCCCCAGCATTTT. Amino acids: CASSRGVLQPQHF.

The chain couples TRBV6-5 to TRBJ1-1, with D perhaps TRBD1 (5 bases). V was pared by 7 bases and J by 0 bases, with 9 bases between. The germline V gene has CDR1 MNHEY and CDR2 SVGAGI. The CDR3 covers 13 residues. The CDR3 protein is CASNRGVNTEAFF. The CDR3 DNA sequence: TGTGCCAGCAACCGAGGGGTGAACACTGAAGCTTTCTTT.

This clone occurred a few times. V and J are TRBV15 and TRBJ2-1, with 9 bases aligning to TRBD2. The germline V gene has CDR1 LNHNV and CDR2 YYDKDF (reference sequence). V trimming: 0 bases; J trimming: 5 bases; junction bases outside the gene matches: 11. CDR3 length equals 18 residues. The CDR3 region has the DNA TGTGCCACCAGCAGAGATTTGGGCGCGGGAGGGCCGCACAATGAGCAGTTCTTC. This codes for CATSRDLGAGGPHNEQFF. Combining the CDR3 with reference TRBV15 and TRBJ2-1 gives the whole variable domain DAMVIQNPRYQVTQFGKPVTLSCSQTLNHNVMYWYQQKSSQAPKLLFHYYDKDFNNEADTPDNFQSRRPNTSFCFLDIRSPGLGDTAMYLCATSRDLGAGGPHNEQFFGPGTRLTVL.

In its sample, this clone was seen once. For the CDR3, the DNA is TGCGCCAGCAGCTTGATAAGTCGGGACTTCACAGATACGCAGTATTTT. It codes for CASSLISRDFTDTQYF. This sequence joins TRBV5-1 and TRBJ2-3; D is perhaps TRBD2 (6 bases). There are 16 residues in the CDR3. V lost 1 base and J 2 bases, leaving 14 bases between the germline ends. Germline CDR1 is SGHRS and CDR2 is YFSETQ. The variable domain in full, completed from reference TRBV5-1 and TRBJ2-3, reads KAGVTQTPRYLIKTRGQQVTLSCSPISGHRSVSWYQQTPGQGLQFLFEYFSETQRNKGNFPGRFSGRQFSNSRSEMNVSTLELGDSALYLCASSLISRDFTDTQYFGPGTRLTVL.